These T cell receptor beta chains were read from a single sample in a study of vaccination effects on CD4 cells after COVID-19. Measured with immunoSEQ multiplex PCR; TCRdb has only the in-frame clones, and not every one. Of 37,000 or so clones in the sample, approximately 67% were seen once. These receptors are not linked to any known antigen. The input for sequencing was CD4+ T cells from PBMCs cultured without peptide, taken before COVID-19 vaccination. These receptors were taken from a human donor who received a COVID-19 vaccine. CDR3s include the opening cysteine and the closing phenylalanine or tryptophan. A D gene is named only where the DNA matches it firmly. Only part of the rows carry a size: once, few, many, or a class if the clone is expanded.

j_gene: TRBJ2-3; abundance: -; v_gene: TRBV27; d_gene: -; CDR3aa: CASSLRPPRSARPSTDTQYF; CDR3nt: TGTGCCAGCAGTTTAAGGCCCCCACGATCGGCGCGCCCTAGCACAGATACGCAGTATTTT
j_gene: TRBJ2-7; abundance: -; v_gene: TRBV19; d_gene: -; CDR3aa: CASSPPGHSEGYEQYF; CDR3nt: TGTGCCAGTAGTCCTCCGGGACATTCCGAAGGCTACGAGCAGTACTTC
j_gene: TRBJ2-1; abundance: -; v_gene: TRBV12-5; d_gene: TRBD2; CDR3aa: CASGPSGSSYNEQFF; CDR3nt: TGTGCTAGTGGCCCTAGCGGGAGCTCCTACAATGAGCAGTTCTTC
j_gene: TRBJ1-2; abundance: -; v_gene: TRBV11-2; d_gene: -; CDR3aa: CASSLDAVTNYGYTF; CDR3nt: TGTGCCAGCAGCTTGGACGCAGTAACTAACTATGGCTACACCTTC
j_gene: TRBJ2-1; abundance: -; v_gene: TRBV5-5; d_gene: TRBD2; CDR3aa: CASSSAGTRLNEQFF; CDR3nt: TGTGCCAGCAGCTCGGCTGGGACTAGGCTTAATGAGCAGTTCTTC
j_gene: TRBJ2-3; abundance: few; v_gene: TRBV9; d_gene: -; CDR3aa: CASSVGSVSTDTQYF; CDR3nt: TGTGCCAGCAGCGTAGGAAGTGTTAGCACAGATACGCAGTATTTT
j_gene: TRBJ2-1; abundance: few; v_gene: TRBV19; d_gene: TRBD2; CDR3aa: CASKRREGGYNEQFF; CDR3nt: TGTGCCAGTAAACGGCGGGAGGGCGGTTACAATGAGCAGTTCTTC
j_gene: TRBJ1-5; abundance: few; v_gene: TRBV2; d_gene: -; CDR3aa: CASVGQSNQPQHF; CDR3nt: TGTGCCAGCGTGGGCCAATCGAATCAGCCCCAGCATTTT
j_gene: TRBJ2-1; abundance: -; v_gene: TRBV13; d_gene: -; CDR3aa: CASSPSVGTSISSYNEQFF; CDR3nt: TGTGCCAGCAGCCCGTCCGTGGGGACCAGCATCAGCTCCTACAATGAGCAGTTCTTC
j_gene: TRBJ2-1; abundance: -; v_gene: TRBV11-3; d_gene: -; CDR3aa: CASSLDQGGSSSYNEQFF; CDR3nt: TGTGCCAGCAGCTTAGATCAGGGAGGTTCCAGCTCCTACAATGAGCAGTTCTTC
j_gene: TRBJ1-1; abundance: -; v_gene: TRBV3-1/TRBV3-2; d_gene: -; CDR3aa: CASSHRQANTEAFF; CDR3nt: TGTGCCAGCAGCCACCGGCAGGCCAACACTGAAGCTTTCTTT
j_gene: TRBJ1-5; abundance: few; v_gene: TRBV7-9; d_gene: TRBD1; CDR3aa: CASSREQGPNQPQHF; CDR3nt: TGTGCCAGCAGCCGTGAACAGGGGCCCAATCAGCCCCAGCATTTT
j_gene: TRBJ2-2; abundance: -; v_gene: TRBV27; d_gene: TRBD2; CDR3aa: CASRRGFNTGELFF; CDR3nt: TGTGCCAGCAGGCGGGGGTTTAACACCGGGGAGCTGTTTTTT
j_gene: TRBJ1-1; abundance: -; v_gene: TRBV19; d_gene: -; CDR3aa: CASGDLPMNTEAFF; CDR3nt: TGTGCCAGTGGGGACCTCCCCATGAACACTGAAGCTTTCTTT
j_gene: TRBJ2-3; abundance: -; v_gene: TRBV25-1; d_gene: -; CDR3aa: CASSESNTDTQYF; CDR3nt: TGTGCCAGCAGTGAGTCAAACACAGATACGCAGTATTTT
j_gene: TRBJ2-2; abundance: -; v_gene: TRBV11-2; d_gene: -; CDR3aa: CASSLLWGRANTGELFF; CDR3nt: TGTGCCAGCAGCCTCCTGTGGGGGCGGGCTAACACCGGGGAGCTGTTTTTT
j_gene: TRBJ2-7; abundance: -; v_gene: TRBV5-1; d_gene: -; CDR3aa: CASSATREQYF; CDR3nt: TGCGCCAGCAGCGCGACGCGGGAGCAGTACTTC
j_gene: TRBJ2-1; abundance: -; v_gene: TRBV6-5; d_gene: -; CDR3aa: CASSYLVAANEQFF; CDR3nt: TGTGCCAGCAGTTACTTGGTGGCGGCCAATGAGCAGTTCTTC
j_gene: TRBJ2-3; abundance: -; v_gene: TRBV5-1; d_gene: -; CDR3aa: CASSLRLRAGLNSSTDTQYF; CDR3nt: TGCGCCAGCAGCTTGCGGCTCCGTGCGGGGCTAAACTCTAGCACAGATACGCAGTATTTT
j_gene: TRBJ1-3; abundance: -; v_gene: TRBV4-1; d_gene: -; CDR3aa: CASSPGAALLGGNTIYF; CDR3nt: TGCGCCAGCAGCCCAGGGGCCGCGCTCCTGGGTGGAAACACCATATATTTT
j_gene: TRBJ2-1; abundance: -; v_gene: TRBV6-1; d_gene: -; CDR3aa: CASSDFSGTTYNEQFF; CDR3nt: TGTGCCAGCAGTGACTTCTCCGGGACAACGTACAATGAGCAGTTCTTC
j_gene: TRBJ2-7; abundance: -; v_gene: TRBV6-5; d_gene: -; CDR3aa: CASGWGPTEQYF; CDR3nt: TGTGCCAGCGGCTGGGGCCCCACCGAGCAGTACTTC
j_gene: TRBJ1-2; abundance: few; v_gene: TRBV30; d_gene: TRBD1; CDR3aa: CAWRLWTGGGRNYGYTF; CDR3nt: TGTGCCTGGAGACTTTGGACAGGGGGCGGTCGGAACTATGGCTACACCTTC
j_gene: TRBJ2-3; abundance: -; v_gene: TRBV5-1; d_gene: TRBD2; CDR3aa: CASSTPGLAVTDTQYF; CDR3nt: TGCGCCAGCAGCACCCCGGGACTAGCGGTCACAGATACGCAGTATTTT
j_gene: TRBJ1-1; abundance: -; v_gene: TRBV6-5; d_gene: -; CDR3aa: CASSYSNLPDTEAFF; CDR3nt: TGTGCCAGCAGTTACTCGAATTTACCCGACACTGAAGCTTTCTTT
j_gene: TRBJ2-1; abundance: -; v_gene: TRBV11-2; d_gene: -; CDR3aa: CATSETGGWGGRAFPSQFF; CDR3nt: TGTGCCACGTCTGAAACAGGGGGCTGGGGCGGGAGGGCCTTTCCGTCCCAGTTCTTC
j_gene: TRBJ2-7; abundance: -; v_gene: TRBV13; d_gene: -; CDR3aa: CASSPPRLFGGPSYEQYF; CDR3nt: TGTGCCAGCAGCCCCCCCAGGCTGTTTGGGGGGCCCTCCTACGAGCAGTACTTC
j_gene: TRBJ2-1; abundance: -; v_gene: TRBV18; d_gene: -; CDR3aa: CASSPQDISSYNEQFF; CDR3nt: TGTGCCAGCTCACCACAGGACATCAGCTCCTACAATGAGCAGTTCTTC
j_gene: TRBJ1-1; abundance: -; v_gene: TRBV10-3; d_gene: TRBD1; CDR3aa: CAISESTGSGTEAFF; CDR3nt: TGTGCCATCAGTGAGTCGACAGGGTCGGGCACTGAAGCTTTCTTT
j_gene: TRBJ1-5; abundance: -; v_gene: TRBV6-2/TRBV6-3; d_gene: -; CDR3aa: CASSYPRSTQRILLKNQPQHF; CDR3nt: TGTGCCAGCAGTTACCCCAGGAGTACACAGAGGATACTACTGAAAAATCAGCCCCAGCATTTT
j_gene: TRBJ2-2; abundance: -; v_gene: TRBV11-2; d_gene: -; CDR3aa: CASRLGGLGALFF; CDR3nt: TGTGCCAGCAGACTGGGGGGTCTCGGGGCCCTGTTTTTT
j_gene: TRBJ2-5; abundance: -; v_gene: TRBV12-3/TRBV12-4; d_gene: -; CDR3aa: CASKLTGGTTQYF; CDR3nt: TGTGCCAGCAAGCTGACAGGTGGAACGACCCAGTACTTC
j_gene: TRBJ1-5; abundance: -; v_gene: TRBV10-2; d_gene: -; CDR3aa: CASSQQGSNQPQHF; CDR3nt: TGCGCCAGCAGCCAACAGGGATCCAATCAGCCCCAGCATTTT
j_gene: TRBJ2-2; abundance: -; v_gene: TRBV2; d_gene: TRBD1; CDR3aa: CASSSGTGNTGELFF; CDR3nt: TGTGCCAGCAGCTCCGGGACAGGGAACACCGGGGAGCTGTTTTTT
j_gene: TRBJ2-1; abundance: -; v_gene: TRBV5-1; d_gene: TRBD2; CDR3aa: CASSWTPSGSYNEQFF; CDR3nt: TGCGCCAGCAGCTGGACTCCTAGCGGGAGTTACAATGAGCAGTTCTTC
j_gene: TRBJ1-2; abundance: medium-sized; v_gene: TRBV30; d_gene: -; CDR3aa: CAWTPQGYGYTF; CDR3nt: TGTGCCTGGACACCTCAGGGCTATGGCTACACCTTC
j_gene: TRBJ1-4; abundance: -; v_gene: TRBV10-1; d_gene: -; CDR3aa: CASSDDRSSNEKLFF; CDR3nt: TGCGCCAGCAGTGACGACAGGTCTTCTAATGAAAAACTGTTTTTT
j_gene: TRBJ2-1; abundance: -; v_gene: TRBV4-1; d_gene: TRBD2; CDR3aa: CASSQKSLISSGGAKDEQFF; CDR3nt: TGCGCCAGCAGCCAAAAATCCCTTATCTCGAGCGGGGGGGCGAAGGATGAGCAGTTCTTC
j_gene: TRBJ1-2; abundance: medium-sized; v_gene: TRBV7-9; d_gene: -; CDR3aa: CASSLRGLGNYGYTF; CDR3nt: TGTGCCAGCAGCTTAAGGGGCCTCGGTAACTATGGCTACACCTTC
j_gene: TRBJ2-3; abundance: -; v_gene: TRBV24-1; d_gene: TRBD2; CDR3aa: CATSDPTSGLVFGADTQYF; CDR3nt: TGTGCCACCAGTGATCCGACTAGCGGTTTAGTCTTCGGAGCAGATACGCAGTATTTT
j_gene: TRBJ2-2; abundance: -; v_gene: TRBV9; d_gene: TRBD2; CDR3aa: CASGLSGARTGELFF; CDR3nt: TGTGCCAGCGGTCTAAGCGGGGCCCGCACCGGGGAGCTGTTTTTT
j_gene: TRBJ2-5; abundance: -; v_gene: TRBV6-5; d_gene: TRBD1; CDR3aa: CASRRTGINQETQYF; CDR3nt: TGTGCCAGCAGACGGACAGGGATTAATCAGGAGACCCAGTACTTC
j_gene: TRBJ2-5; abundance: few; v_gene: TRBV29-1; d_gene: -; CDR3aa: CSVEGEPMTQYF; CDR3nt: TGCAGCGTTGAGGGGGAACCGATGACCCAGTACTTC